One TCR beta chain is described in this entry. Produced via immunoSEQ multiplex PCR; TCRdb's table is partial and in-frame only. The sample carries fewer than 350,000 clones, approximately 86% recorded once. The data were obtained in a study of blood T cell repertoires in COVID-19. For the study at large: PBMCs, B-cell-depleted T cells, or T cells were the source of the cDNA or gDNA that made up the material.

Recruitment covered about two dozen US areas and drew participants whose ages spanned roughly 18 to 100 years. Per germline, CDR1 SGHKS and CDR2 YYEKEE (reference sequence). The CDR3 is 14 amino acids. Trimming removed 4 bases at V and 0 bases at J, with 11 bases between. The source of this sequence is a woman aged 40 to 50 with acute COVID-19. The chain links TRBV5-5 to TRBJ2-7, with D possibly being TRBD1 (5 bases). Source material: PBMCs or T cells enriched from blood (not recorded which). The CDR3 nucleotides read TGTGCCAGCAGCAGACAGTGGGACTCCTACGAGCAGTACTTC. It specifies CASSRQWDSYEQYF.